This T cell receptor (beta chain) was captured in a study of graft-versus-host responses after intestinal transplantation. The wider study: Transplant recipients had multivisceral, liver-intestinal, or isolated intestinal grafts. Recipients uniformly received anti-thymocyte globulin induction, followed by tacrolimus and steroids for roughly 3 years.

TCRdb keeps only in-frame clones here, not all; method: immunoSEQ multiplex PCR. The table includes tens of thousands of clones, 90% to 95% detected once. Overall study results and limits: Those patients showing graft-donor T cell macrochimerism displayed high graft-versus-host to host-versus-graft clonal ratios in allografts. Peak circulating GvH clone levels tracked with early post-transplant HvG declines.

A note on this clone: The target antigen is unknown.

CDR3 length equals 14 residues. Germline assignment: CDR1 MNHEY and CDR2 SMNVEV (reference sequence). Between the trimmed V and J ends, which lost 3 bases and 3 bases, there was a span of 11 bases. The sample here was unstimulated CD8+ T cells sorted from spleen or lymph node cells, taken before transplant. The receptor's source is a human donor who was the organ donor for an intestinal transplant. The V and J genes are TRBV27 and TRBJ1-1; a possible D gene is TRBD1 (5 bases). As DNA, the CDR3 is TGTGCCAGCAGTTTGGACCAAGGGGACACTGAAGCTTTCTTT. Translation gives CASSLDQGDTEAFF.